A single sample is the source of the 30 T cell receptor beta chains below, sequenced in a study of shared clonotypes between healthy human individuals. The protocol was immunoSEQ multiplex PCR, while the TCRdb copy is restricted to in-frame clones and leaves out a portion. The repertoire holds fewer than 1.4 million clones, with about 84% as singletons. Sequenced: memory CD4+ T cells from PBMCs. Regarding subset: CD45RA-negative fraction. The receptor source for this set is a man aged 18 to 30 in good health. Some clones in this sample may be carry-over from other donors' samples.

The chain has TRBV4-2 and TRBJ2-3; perhaps TRBD2 as D (6 bases). This CDR3 is built from 16 residues. V was trimmed by 4 bases and J by 2 bases, leaving 16 bases between them. The germline V gene has CDR1 LGHNA and CDR2 YNFKEQ. DNA for the CDR3: TGTGCCAGCAGCCCGATTTATAGCGGTTACACAGATACGCAGTATTTT. Protein product: CASSPIYSGYTDTQYF.

V usage is TRBV7-8 and J usage is TRBJ2-1; no definite D call. The CDR3 spans 14 residues. Germline values: CDR1 SGHVS, CDR2 FQNEAQ. V was cut by 3 bases and J by 0 bases, with 6 bases left in between. The CDR3 protein is CASSLLSSYNEQFF. DNA for the CDR3: TGTGCCAGCAGCTTGCTGAGCTCCTACAATGAGCAGTTCTTC.

The chain uses TRBV7-2 and TRBJ2-5; the D is unclear. This CDR3 comprises 13 residues. Per the germline V gene, CDR1 is SGHTA and CDR2 is FQGNSA. Trimming pared 5 bases from V and 4 bases from J, leaving 11 bases between. Written as DNA, the CDR3 is TGTGCCAGCAGCAGCACAGTGGGAGAGACCCAGTACTTC. This encodes CASSSTVGETQYF.

This clone was seen a handful of times. The rearrangement joins TRBV2 to TRBJ2-1, with TRBD2 matching 16 bases. CDR1 is SNHLY and CDR2 is FYNNEI in the germline V gene. With V trimmed by 8 bases and J by 7 bases, 5 bases remained unmatched. The CDR3 totals 15 residues. The CDR3 region has the DNA TGTGCCAGCGCCGGGACTAGCGGGAGGGGGAATGAGCAGTTCTTC. Translated, it gives CASAGTSGRGNEQFF.

J is TRBJ2-1 and V is TRBV10-1, with a weak D call TRBD2 (6 bases). V was cut by 3 bases and J by 1 base, with 13 bases left in between. The germline V gene has CDR1 WNHNN and CDR2 SYGVQD (reference sequence). The CDR3 loop spans 16 amino acids. CDR3 DNA sequence: TGCGCCAGCAGTGACCAGAGCGGGTTATCCTACAATGAGCAGTTCTTC. Amino acids: CASSDQSGLSYNEQFF.

This clone was counted a single time. The V gene is TRBV6-1, the J gene TRBJ1-1; no clear D gene. This CDR3 region has 12 residues. V shed 2 bases and J shed 6 bases, with 7 bases lying between them. CDR1 is MNHNS, CDR2 SASEGT, per germline. The CDR3 DNA reads TGTGCCAGCAGTGAATCAGACTCTGAAGCTTTCTTT. It encodes CASSESDSEAFF.

The J gene is TRBJ1-2, the V gene TRBV19, with D possibly TRBD1 on 5 matching bases. The germline gives CDR1 LNHDA, CDR2 SQIVND (reference sequence). The length of the CDR3 is 15 residues. The V and J ends lost 5 bases and 4 bases respectively, with 17 bases between them. CDR3 bases: TGTGCCAGTAGTCCGGGGCTCGTGATATTCTATGGCTACACCTTC. Translating it yields CASSPGLVIFYGYTF.

This clone has just a few counts. The chain is built from TRBV30 and TRBJ1-5; a weak D match, TRBD1 (5 bases). The germline CDR1 and CDR2 sequences are GTSNPN and SVGIG (reference sequence). Trimming took 5 bases from V and 3 from J, leaving 11 bases between them. CDR3 length equals 13 residues. The CDR3 DNA follows: TGTGCCTGGGCTGACAGACTCAATCAGCCCCAGCATTTT. Translation: CAWADRLNQPQHF.

This rearrangement joins TRBV7-3 to TRBJ2-1; 8 bases fit TRBD2. The germline CDR1 and CDR2 sequences are SGHTA and FQGTGA. Trimming cost V 5 bases and J 2 bases; bases outside gene matches: 14. This CDR3 region has 18 residues. CDR3 in amino acids: CASSLGRAGAGTYNEQFF. The DNA of the CDR3 is TGTGCCAGCAGCCTAGGGCGAGCGGGAGCCGGGACCTACAATGAGCAGTTCTTC.

In this sample, this clone turned up many times. The chain combines TRBV7-9 with TRBJ1-2; D is perhaps TRBD1 (6 bases). This CDR3 region has 13 residues. The germline CDR1 and CDR2 sequences are SEHNR and FQNEAQ (reference sequence). V was pared by 3 bases and J by 7 bases, with 12 bases between. The CDR3 region is CASSFVGASGYTF. CDR3 DNA sequence: TGTGCCAGCAGCTTTGTGGGGGCAAGTGGCTACACCTTC.

This clone was detected only a few times. J is TRBJ1-5 and V is TRBV7-9; the D is unclear. The germline CDR1 and CDR2 sequences are SEHNR and FQNEAQ (reference sequence). The CDR3 runs to 13 residues. V was shortened by 4 bases and J by 5 bases, with 9 bases between the two germline ends. CDR3 amino acids: CASSSDGYQPQHF. CDR3 nucleotides: TGTGCCAGCAGCTCGGACGGCTATCAGCCCCAGCATTTT.

This clone turned up a few times. This chain uses TRBV27 with TRBJ1-5; D possibly corresponds to TRBD1 (6 bases). CDR1 and CDR2 (germline): MNHEY, SMNVEV (reference sequence). The CDR3 has 14 residues. The V end lost 2 bases, the J end lost 7 bases, and 12 bases lay between the germline ends. The CDR3 protein is CASSLETGHQPQHF. CDR3 bases: TGTGCCAGCAGTTTAGAGACAGGACACCAGCCCCAGCATTTT.

The table lists this clone with many counts. This chain joins TRBV5-6 and TRBJ1-1; 9 positions agree with TRBD1. Germline loops: CDR1 SGHDT, CDR2 YYEEEE. The CDR3 length is 16 residues. The V and J ends lost 5 bases and 4 bases, in that order; junction bases with no gene match: 12. The CDR3 is CASRPGNRGRATEAFF. CDR3 nucleotides: TGTGCCAGCAGACCAGGAAACAGGGGGCGGGCCACTGAAGCTTTCTTT. Based on the CDR3 plus reference TRBV5-6 and TRBJ1-1, the full variable domain is DAGVTQSPTHLIKTRGQQVTLRCSPKSGHDTVSWYQQALGQGPQFIFQYYEEEERQRGNFPDRFSGHQFPNYSSELNVNALLLGDSALYLCASRPGNRGRATEAFFGQGTRLTVV.

J is TRBJ1-5 and V is TRBV4-1; TRBD1 might be the D (6 bases). The CDR3 extends over 16 amino acids. V lost 0 bases and J lost 5, with 14 bases in between. Germline CDR1 reads MGHRA; CDR2 reads YSYEKL. The CDR3 DNA follows: TGCGCCAGCAGCCAAGAAACTAACAGGGTTGATCAGCCCCAGCATTTT. Residues: CASSQETNRVDQPQHF.

This clone has a count of ten or more. The chain uses TRBV12-5 and TRBJ2-5; D may match TRBD1 or TRBD2 (5 bases each). Germline CDR1 is LGHNT and CDR2 is FRNRAP. V shed 6 bases and J shed 5 bases, with 16 bases lying between them. The CDR3 runs to 14 residues. This chain's CDR3 is CASGPGTQRETQYF. CDR3 nucleotide sequence: TGTGCTAGTGGACCCGGGACCCAGCGGGAGACCCAGTACTTC.

CDR3 sequence: CASSVRLAGHYEQYF. DNA for the CDR3: TGTGCCAGCAGCGTCCGACTAGCGGGGCACTACGAGCAGTACTTC. V is TRBV7-8 and J is TRBJ2-7; 11 nucleotides line up with TRBD2. The CDR3 spans 15 residues. CDR1 and CDR2 (germline): SGHVS, FQNEAQ. V was clipped by 5 bases and J by 3 bases; unmatched bases: 6. Combining the CDR3 with reference TRBV7-8 and TRBJ2-7 gives the whole variable domain GAGVSQSPRYKVAKRGQDVALRCDPISGHVSLFWYQQALGQGPEFLTYFQNEAQLDKSGLPSDRFFAERPEGSVSTLKIQRTQQEDSAVYLCASSVRLAGHYEQYFGPGTRLTVT.

Regarding this clone: Other DNA sequences in this sample translate to the same CDR3. This chain uses TRBV5-1 with TRBJ1-5; D is ambiguous. Per germline, CDR1 SGHRS and CDR2 YFSETQ. The V end lost 4 bases, the J end lost 6 bases, and 14 bases lay between the germline ends. This CDR3 has 14 residues. As DNA, the CDR3 is TGCGCCAGCAGCCCCGACGGTCCGGGTCAGCCCCAGCATTTT. This codes for CASSPDGPGQPQHF.

Note on this clone: A far larger clone differs by one base, so this is likely a read error. The V and J genes are TRBV6-6 and TRBJ1-4; 8 bases match TRBD1. The CDR3 covers 13 residues. Germline CDR1 reads MNHNY; CDR2 reads SVGAGI (reference sequence). V shed 5 bases, J shed 5 bases, and the junction held 1 base outside the gene matches. Written as DNA, the CDR3 is TGTGCCAGCAGTCGGACAGGGAATGAAAAACTGTTTTTT. This encodes CASSRTGNEKLFF.

The genes are TRBV5-6 and TRBJ2-2; a possible D gene is TRBD2 (5 bases). In germline, CDR1 is SGHDT, CDR2 YYEEEE. There are 14 residues in the CDR3. The V gene lost 4 bases and the J gene lost 5 bases, with 12 bases spanning the gap. The CDR3 DNA reads as TGTGCCAGCAGCGGTTGGGGAGAAACCGGGGAGCTGTTTTTT. As protein: CASSGWGETGELFF.

The chain joins TRBV19 to TRBJ2-5, with 8 bases that match TRBD2. J gave up 1 base and V 5 bases, and 9 bases lay outside the gene matches. The CDR3 is 16 residues long. The V gene's germline CDR1 is LNHDA and CDR2 SQIVND (reference sequence). The CDR3 DNA follows: TGTGCCAGTAGTTTGGGAGGGGCGGGAGGCCAAGAGACCCAGTACTTC. It yields the protein CASSLGGAGGQETQYF.

The gene calls are TRBV18 and TRBJ2-7; D remains unclear. V lost 3 bases to trimming and J lost 5 bases, with 14 bases between them. Looked up from germline, CDR1 is KGHSH and CDR2 is LQKENI. CDR3 length equals 14 residues. The CDR3 DNA reads TGTGCCAGCTCACCGGTATATTTGGCCCACGAGCAGTACTTC. Amino acids: CASSPVYLAHEQYF.

The genes are TRBV18 and TRBJ2-5; TRBD1 matches 10 bases. The V gene's germline CDR1 is KGHSH and CDR2 LQKENI. The V segment lost 3 bases and the J segment 1 base; nucleotides outside the gene matches: 11. This CDR3 has 18 amino acids. Written as DNA, the CDR3 is TGTGCCAGCTCACCCGGGACAGGGGTAGCGGGGACCCAAGAGACCCAGTACTTC. Translated: CASSPGTGVAGTQETQYF.

This clone was seen repeatedly, ten times or more. The rearrangement links TRBV19 to TRBJ2-2; perhaps TRBD1 as D (6 bases). The germline V and J ends were trimmed by 5 bases and 1 base, with 11 bases remaining between them. Germline values: CDR1 LNHDA, CDR2 SQIVND (reference sequence). The CDR3 totals 15 residues. CDR3 DNA: TGTGCCAGTAGTGCTTTGACAGGGAACACCGGGGAGCTGTTTTTT. It codes for CASSALTGNTGELFF.

The rearrangement links TRBV14 to TRBJ2-4; D is possibly TRBD1 or TRBD2 (6 bases each). The germline CDR1 and CDR2 sequences are SGHDN and FVKESK. V was clipped by 3 bases and J by 1 base, with 19 bases between them. The CDR3 has 18 residues. The CDR3, as DNA: TGTGCCAGCAGCCATCTGGGGTCCGGGGGCACCGCCAAAAACATTCAGTACTTC. Translated, it gives CASSHLGSGGTAKNIQYF.

Of note for this clone: The same CDR3 also results from other DNA sequences found in this sample. The chain uses TRBV2 and TRBJ1-5; D unclear. Germline V gene data show CDR1 as SNHLY and CDR2 as FYNNEI. The CDR3 runs 14 residues. V gave up 2 bases and J gave up 4 bases, with 9 bases separating them. CDR3 coding DNA: TGTGCCAGCAGTGAATCCGGACGTAATCAGCCCCAGCATTTT. Residues: CASSESGRNQPQHF.

This chain connects TRBV5-4 to TRBJ2-1; 7 nucleotides match TRBD2. V was pared by 4 bases and J by 6 bases, with 13 bases of the junction left unmatched. This CDR3 is built from 16 residues. In germline, CDR1 is SGHNT, CDR2 YYREEE (reference sequence). CDR3 in amino acids: CASSPDGGRASNEQFF. The DNA of the CDR3 is TGTGCCAGCAGCCCGGATGGTGGGAGGGCCAGCAATGAGCAGTTCTTC.

This chain links TRBV7-9 with TRBJ2-6; TRBD1 aligns across 8 bases. CDR1 is SEHNR, CDR2 FQNEAQ, per germline (reference sequence). The CDR3 has 14 residues. V shed 1 base, J shed 11 bases, and the junction held 4 bases outside the gene matches. This CDR3 is CASSLGTGNYVLTF. CDR3 DNA: TGTGCCAGCAGCTTAGGGACAGGGAACTACGTCCTGACTTTC.

The chain carries TRBV29-1 and TRBJ1-1; the D is unclear. Deletions cut 8 bases from V and 2 bases from J, with 12 bases between. The CDR3 extends over 12 amino acids. Germline CDR1 SQVTM, CDR2 ANQGSEA. This CDR3 is CSSSGPNTEAFF. In DNA, the CDR3 is TGCAGCTCTTCTGGACCTAACACTGAAGCTTTCTTT.

CDR3 DNA sequence: TGTGCCTGGAGTGCGGGGTTAGAGGGGGCTCGGACGCAGTATTTT. Translating it yields CAWSAGLEGARTQYF. V is TRBV30 and J is TRBJ2-3, with 7 bases matching TRBD1. With 1 base clipped from V and 9 bases from J, the junction kept 13 bases outside the gene matches. CDR1 and CDR2 (germline): GTSNPN, SVGIG (reference sequence). This CDR3 has 15 amino acids.

This chain links TRBV6-5 with TRBJ1-1; possible D gene TRBD1, 6 bases. V lost 6 bases to trimming and J lost 1 base, with 9 bases between them. The CDR3 sequence is 13 residues long. Germline CDR1 MNHEY, CDR2 SVGAGI. The CDR3 is CASRLDRNTEAFF. The DNA of the CDR3 is TGTGCCAGCAGACTGGACAGGAACACTGAAGCTTTCTTT.